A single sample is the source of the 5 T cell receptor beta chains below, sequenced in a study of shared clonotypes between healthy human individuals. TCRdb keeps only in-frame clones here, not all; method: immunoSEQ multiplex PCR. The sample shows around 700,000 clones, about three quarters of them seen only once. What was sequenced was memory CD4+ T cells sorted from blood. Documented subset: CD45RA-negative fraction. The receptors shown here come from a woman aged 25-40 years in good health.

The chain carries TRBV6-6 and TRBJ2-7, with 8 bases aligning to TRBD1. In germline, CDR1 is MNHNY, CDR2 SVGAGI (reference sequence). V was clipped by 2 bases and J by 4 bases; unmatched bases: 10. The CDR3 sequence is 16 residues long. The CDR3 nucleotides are TGTGCCAGCAGTTACCCAGGACAGGGAGGAAGGTACGAGCAGTACTTC. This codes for CASSYPGQGGRYEQYF.

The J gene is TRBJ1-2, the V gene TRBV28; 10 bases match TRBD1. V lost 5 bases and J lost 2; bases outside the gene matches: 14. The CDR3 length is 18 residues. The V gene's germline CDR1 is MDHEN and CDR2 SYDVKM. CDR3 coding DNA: TGTGCCAGCAGTAAAAGCCGGGACAGGGGAAAAGGAAACTATGGCTACACCTTC. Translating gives CASSKSRDRGKGNYGYTF.

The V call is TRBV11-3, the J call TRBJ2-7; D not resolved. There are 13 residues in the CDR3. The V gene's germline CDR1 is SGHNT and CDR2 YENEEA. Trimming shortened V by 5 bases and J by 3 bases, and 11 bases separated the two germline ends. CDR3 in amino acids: CASSPGPSYEQYF. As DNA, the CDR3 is TGTGCCAGCAGCCCCGGACCTAGCTACGAGCAGTACTTC.

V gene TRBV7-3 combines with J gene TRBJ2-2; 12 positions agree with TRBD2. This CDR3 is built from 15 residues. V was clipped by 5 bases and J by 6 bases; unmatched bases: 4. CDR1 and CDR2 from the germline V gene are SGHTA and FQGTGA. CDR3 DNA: TGTGCCAGCAGCCGTTGGACTAGCGGGGCCGGGGAGCTGTTTTTT. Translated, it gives CASSRWTSGAGELFF. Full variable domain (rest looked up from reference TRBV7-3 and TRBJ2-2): GAGVSQTPSNKVTEKGKYVELRCDPISGHTALYWYRQSLGQGPEFLIYFQGTGAADDSGLPNDRFFAVRPEGSVSTLKIQRTERGDSAVYLCASSRWTSGAGELFFGEGSRLTVL.

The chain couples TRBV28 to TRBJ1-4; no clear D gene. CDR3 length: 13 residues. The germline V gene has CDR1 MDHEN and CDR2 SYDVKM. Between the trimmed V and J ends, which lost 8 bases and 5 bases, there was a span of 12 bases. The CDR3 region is CASGVISNEKLFF. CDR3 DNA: TGTGCCAGCGGGGTCATCTCCAATGAAAAACTGTTTTTT.